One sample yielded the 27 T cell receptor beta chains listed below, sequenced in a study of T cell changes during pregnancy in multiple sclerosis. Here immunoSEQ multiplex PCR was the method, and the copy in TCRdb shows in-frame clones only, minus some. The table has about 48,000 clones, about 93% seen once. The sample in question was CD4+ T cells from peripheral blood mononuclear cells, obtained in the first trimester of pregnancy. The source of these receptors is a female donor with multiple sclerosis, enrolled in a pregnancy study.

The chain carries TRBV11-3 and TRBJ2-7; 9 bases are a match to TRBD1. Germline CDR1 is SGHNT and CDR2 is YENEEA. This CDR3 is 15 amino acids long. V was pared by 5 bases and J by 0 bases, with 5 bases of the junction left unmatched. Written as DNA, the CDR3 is TGTGCCAGCAGCGCCCGGACAGGGGACTCCTACGAGCAGTACTTC. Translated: CASSARTGDSYEQYF.

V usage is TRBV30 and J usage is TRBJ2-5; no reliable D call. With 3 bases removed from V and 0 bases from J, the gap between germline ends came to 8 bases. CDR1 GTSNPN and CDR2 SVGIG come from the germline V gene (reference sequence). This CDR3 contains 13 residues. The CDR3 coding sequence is TGTGCCTGGAGGTTGACATACCAAGAGACCCAGTACTTC. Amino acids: CAWRLTYQETQYF. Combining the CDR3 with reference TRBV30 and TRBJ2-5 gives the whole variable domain SQTIHQWPATLVQPVGSPLSLECTVEGTSNPNLYWYRQAAGRGLQLLFYSVGIGQISSEVPQNLSASRPQDRQFILSSKKLLLSDSGFYLCAWRLTYQETQYFGPGTRLLVL.

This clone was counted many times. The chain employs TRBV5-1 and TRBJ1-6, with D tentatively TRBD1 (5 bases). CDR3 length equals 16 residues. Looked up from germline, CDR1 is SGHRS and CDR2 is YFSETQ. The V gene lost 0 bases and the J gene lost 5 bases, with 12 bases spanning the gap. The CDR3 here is CASSLDRTENNSPLHF. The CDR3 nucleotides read TGCGCCAGCAGCTTGGACAGGACCGAGAATAATTCACCCCTCCACTTT.

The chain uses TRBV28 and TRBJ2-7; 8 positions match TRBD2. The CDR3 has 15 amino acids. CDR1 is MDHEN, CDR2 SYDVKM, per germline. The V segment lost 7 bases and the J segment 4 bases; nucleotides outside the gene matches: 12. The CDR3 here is CASTPHGLAGYEQYF. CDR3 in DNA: TGTGCCAGCACCCCCCATGGACTAGCAGGATACGAGCAGTACTTC.

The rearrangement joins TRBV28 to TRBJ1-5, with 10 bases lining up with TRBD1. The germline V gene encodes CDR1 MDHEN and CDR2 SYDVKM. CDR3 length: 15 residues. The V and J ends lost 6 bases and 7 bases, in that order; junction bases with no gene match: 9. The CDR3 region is CASRPRTGGLQPQHF. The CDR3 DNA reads TGTGCCAGCAGACCAAGGACAGGGGGACTCCAGCCCCAGCATTTT.

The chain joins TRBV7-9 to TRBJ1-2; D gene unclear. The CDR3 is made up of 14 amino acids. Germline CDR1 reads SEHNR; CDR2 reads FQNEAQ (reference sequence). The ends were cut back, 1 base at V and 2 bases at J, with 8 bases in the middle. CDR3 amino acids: CASSLDTTNYGYTF. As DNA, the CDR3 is TGTGCCAGCAGCTTAGACACTACCAACTATGGCTACACCTTC.

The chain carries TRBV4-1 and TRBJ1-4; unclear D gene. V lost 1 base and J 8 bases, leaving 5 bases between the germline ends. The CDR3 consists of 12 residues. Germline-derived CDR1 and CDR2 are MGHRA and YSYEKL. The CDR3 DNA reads TGCGCCAGCAGCCAAGTCAGAGAAAAACTGTTTTTT. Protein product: CASSQVREKLFF.

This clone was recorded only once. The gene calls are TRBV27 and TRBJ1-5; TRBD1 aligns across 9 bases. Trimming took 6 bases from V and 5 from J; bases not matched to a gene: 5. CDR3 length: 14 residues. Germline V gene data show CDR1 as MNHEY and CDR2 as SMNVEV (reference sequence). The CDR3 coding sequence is TGTGCCAGCAGGCTCGGGACAGGGTATCAGCCCCAGCATTTT. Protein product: CASRLGTGYQPQHF.

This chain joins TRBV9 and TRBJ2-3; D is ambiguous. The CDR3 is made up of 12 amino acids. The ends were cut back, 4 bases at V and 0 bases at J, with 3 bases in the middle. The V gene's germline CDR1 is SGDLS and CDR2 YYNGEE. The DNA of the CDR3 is TGTGCCAGCAGCCTAAGCACAGATACGCAGTATTTT. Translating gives CASSLSTDTQYF.

This CDR3 reads CASSGTVVSSNQPQHF. In DNA, the CDR3 is TGTGCCAGCAGTGGGACAGTGGTTTCGAGCAATCAGCCCCAGCATTTT. This chain joins TRBV2 and TRBJ1-5; D may be TRBD1 (6 bases). The CDR3 spans 16 residues. Germline lookup yields CDR1 SNHLY and CDR2 FYNNEI. The germline V and J ends were trimmed by 4 bases and 1 base, with 14 bases remaining between them.

CDR3 sequence (DNA): TGTGCCAGTAGTATAGAGGCAGCCCGGGACTACAATGAGCAGTTCTTC. Encoded protein: CASSIEAARDYNEQFF. The genes are TRBV19 and TRBJ2-1; maybe TRBD2 (5 bases). Trimming pared 0 bases from V and 3 bases from J, leaving 12 bases between. Germline CDR1 reads LNHDA; CDR2 reads SQIVND (reference sequence). There are 16 residues in the CDR3.

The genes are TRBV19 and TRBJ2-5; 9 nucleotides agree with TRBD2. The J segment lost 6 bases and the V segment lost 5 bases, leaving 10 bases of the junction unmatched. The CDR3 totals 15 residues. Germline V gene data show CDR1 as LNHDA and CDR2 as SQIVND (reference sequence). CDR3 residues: CASSQRGGGAQTQYF. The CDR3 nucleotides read TGTGCCAGTAGTCAGCGGGGCGGGGGGGCCCAGACCCAGTACTTC.

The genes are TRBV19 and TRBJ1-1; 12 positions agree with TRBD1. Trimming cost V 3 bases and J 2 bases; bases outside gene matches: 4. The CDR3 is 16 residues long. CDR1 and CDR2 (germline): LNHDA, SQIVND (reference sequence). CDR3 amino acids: CASSIEGQGANTEAFF. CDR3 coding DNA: TGTGCCAGTAGTATTGAGGGACAGGGGGCAAACACTGAAGCTTTCTTT.

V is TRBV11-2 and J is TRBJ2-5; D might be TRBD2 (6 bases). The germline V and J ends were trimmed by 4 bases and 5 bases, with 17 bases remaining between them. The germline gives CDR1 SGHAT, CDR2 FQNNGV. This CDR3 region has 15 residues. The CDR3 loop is CASSSSRGRGETQYF. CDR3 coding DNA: TGTGCCAGCAGCTCGTCTCGGGGTCGGGGGGAGACCCAGTACTTC.

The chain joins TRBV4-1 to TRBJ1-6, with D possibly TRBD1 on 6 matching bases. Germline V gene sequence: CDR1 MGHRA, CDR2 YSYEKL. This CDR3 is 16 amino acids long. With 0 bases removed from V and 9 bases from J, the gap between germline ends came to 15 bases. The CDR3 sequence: CASSQDMTGNISPLHF. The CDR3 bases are TGCGCCAGCAGCCAAGATATGACAGGAAACATTTCACCCCTCCACTTT.

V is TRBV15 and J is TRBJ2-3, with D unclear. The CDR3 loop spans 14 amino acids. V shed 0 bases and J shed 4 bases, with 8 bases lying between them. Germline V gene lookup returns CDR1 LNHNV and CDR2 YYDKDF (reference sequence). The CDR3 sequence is CATSRDKSPDTQYF. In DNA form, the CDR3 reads TGTGCCACCAGCAGAGATAAGAGTCCAGATACGCAGTATTTT.

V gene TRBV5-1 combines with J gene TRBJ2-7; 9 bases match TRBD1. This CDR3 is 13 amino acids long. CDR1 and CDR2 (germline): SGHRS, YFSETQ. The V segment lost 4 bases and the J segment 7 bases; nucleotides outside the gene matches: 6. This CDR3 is CASSQRQGVEQYF. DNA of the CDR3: TGCGCCAGCAGCCAAAGACAGGGGGTTGAGCAGTACTTC.

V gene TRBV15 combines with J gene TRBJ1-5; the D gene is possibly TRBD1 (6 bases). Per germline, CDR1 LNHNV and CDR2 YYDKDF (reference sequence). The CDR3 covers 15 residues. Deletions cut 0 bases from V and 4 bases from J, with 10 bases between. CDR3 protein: CATSRDGRGNQPQHF. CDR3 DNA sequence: TGTGCCACCAGCAGAGATGGCAGGGGAAATCAGCCCCAGCATTTT.

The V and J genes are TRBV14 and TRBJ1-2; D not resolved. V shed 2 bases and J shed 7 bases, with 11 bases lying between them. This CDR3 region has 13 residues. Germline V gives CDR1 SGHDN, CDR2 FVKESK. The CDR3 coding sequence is TGTGCCAGCAGCCAACTGAGGGAATCTGGCTACACCTTC. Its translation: CASSQLRESGYTF.

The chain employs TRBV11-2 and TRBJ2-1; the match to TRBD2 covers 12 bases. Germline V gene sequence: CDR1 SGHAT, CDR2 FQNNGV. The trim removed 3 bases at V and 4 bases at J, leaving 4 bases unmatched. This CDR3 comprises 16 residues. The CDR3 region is CASSFGGTSGYNEQFF. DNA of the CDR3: TGTGCCAGCAGCTTTGGAGGGACTAGCGGGTACAATGAGCAGTTCTTC. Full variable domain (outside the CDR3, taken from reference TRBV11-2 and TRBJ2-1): EAGVAQSPRYKIIEKRQSVAFWCNPISGHATLYWYQQILGQGPKLLIQFQNNGVVDDSQLPKDRFSAERLKGVDSTLKIQPAKLEDSAVYLCASSFGGTSGYNEQFFGPGTRLTVL.

CDR3 sequence reads: CASSQDQGNTEAFF. In DNA form, the CDR3 reads TGTGCCAGTAGCCAAGATCAGGGGAACACTGAAGCTTTCTTT. This chain links TRBV19 with TRBJ1-1; D perhaps matches TRBD1 (5 bases). Trimming removed 6 bases from V and 1 base from J, with 12 bases in between. Germline V gives CDR1 LNHDA, CDR2 SQIVND (reference sequence). The CDR3 runs 14 residues.

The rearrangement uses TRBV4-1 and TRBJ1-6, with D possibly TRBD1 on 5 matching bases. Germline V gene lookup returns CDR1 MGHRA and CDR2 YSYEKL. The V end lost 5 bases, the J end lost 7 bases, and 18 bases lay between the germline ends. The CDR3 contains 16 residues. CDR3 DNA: TGCGCCAGCAGCACCCGAACGGGGGGTAGGAATTCACCCCTCCACTTT. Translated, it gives CASSTRTGGRNSPLHF.

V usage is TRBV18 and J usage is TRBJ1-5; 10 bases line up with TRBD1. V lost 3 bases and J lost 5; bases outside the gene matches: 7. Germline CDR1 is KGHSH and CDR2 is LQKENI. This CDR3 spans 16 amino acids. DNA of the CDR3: TGTGCCAGCTCACCCTTTGGGACAGGGGTCTATCAGCCCCAGCATTTT. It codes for CASSPFGTGVYQPQHF. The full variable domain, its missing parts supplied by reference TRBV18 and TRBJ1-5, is NAGVMQNPRHLVRRRGQEARLRCSPMKGHSHVYWYRQLPEEGLKFMVYLQKENIIDESGMPKERFSAEFPKEGPSILRIQQVVRGDSAAYFCASSPFGTGVYQPQHFGDGTRLSIL.

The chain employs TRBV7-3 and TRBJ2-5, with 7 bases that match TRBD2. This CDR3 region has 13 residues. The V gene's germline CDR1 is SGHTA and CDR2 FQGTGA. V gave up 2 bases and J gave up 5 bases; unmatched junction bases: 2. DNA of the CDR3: TGTGCCAGCAGCTTAGGACTAGTTGAGACCCAGTACTTC. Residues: CASSLGLVETQYF.

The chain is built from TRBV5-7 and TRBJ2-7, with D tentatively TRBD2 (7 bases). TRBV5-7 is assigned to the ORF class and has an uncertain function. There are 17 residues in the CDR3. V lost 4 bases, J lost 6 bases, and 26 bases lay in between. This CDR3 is CASSKPLAGEGVGEQYF. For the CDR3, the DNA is TGTGCCAGCAGCAAGCCACTGGCGGGGGAGGGGGTAGGCGAGCAGTACTTC.

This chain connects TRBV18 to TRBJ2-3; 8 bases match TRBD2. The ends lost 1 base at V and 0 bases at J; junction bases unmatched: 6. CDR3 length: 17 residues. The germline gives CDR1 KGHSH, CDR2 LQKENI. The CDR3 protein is CASSPLSGVASTDTQYF. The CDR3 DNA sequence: TGTGCCAGCTCACCACTTAGCGGGGTCGCTAGCACAGATACGCAGTATTTT.

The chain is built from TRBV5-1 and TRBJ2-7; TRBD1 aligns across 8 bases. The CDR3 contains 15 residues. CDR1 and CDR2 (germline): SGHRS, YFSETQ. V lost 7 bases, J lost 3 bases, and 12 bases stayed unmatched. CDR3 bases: TGCGCCAGCTCTGGACAGGGTCTTGCAATCTACGAGCAGTACTTC. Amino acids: CASSGQGLAIYEQYF.